A selection of T cell receptor beta chains follows, all from one sample in a study of T cells in Graves' hyperthyroidism and ophthalmopathy. TCRdb redid the calling of the multiplex PCR reads with MiXCR, one entry per CDR3 protein. Seen here are 650,000 to 800,000 distinct CDR3 sequences, 40% to 55% observed once, and the top ten hold about 7.2%. Input material: peripheral blood or thyroid tissue (not recorded which). These receptors were obtained from an adult man with Graves' disease, either hyperthyroidism or ophthalmopathy (not recorded which). Each CDR3 is given with its conserved first and last residue. The order of the fields is D gene, clone size, V gene, J gene, CDR3 protein, CDR3 DNA. A D gene is named only where the DNA matches it firmly. Only some rows state a clone size, as once, few, many or a class for expanded clones.

D: .
size: many
V: TRBV7-9
J: TRBJ1-5
CDR3: CASSLGTHNQPQHF
DNA: TGTGCCAGCAGCTTGGGGACACACAATCAGCCCCAGCATTTT

D: TRBD1
size: few
V: TRBV9
J: TRBJ1-1
CDR3: CASSVAGLGRGPTEAFF
DNA: TGTGCCAGCAGCGTAGCTGGCCTCGGTAGGGGGCCGACTGAAGCTTTCTTT

D: .
size: .
V: TRBV12-3/TRBV12-4
J: TRBJ2-2
CDR3: CASSYRGLNTGELFF
DNA: TGTGCCAGCAGTTACCGGGGCCTGAACACCGGGGAGCTGTTTTTT

D: TRBD2
size: few
V: TRBV5-4
J: TRBJ2-7
CDR3: CASSSRDYHPEQYF
DNA: TGTGCCAGCAGCTCCCGGGACTATCACCCTGAGCAGTACTTC

D: .
size: few
V: TRBV12-3/TRBV12-4
J: TRBJ1-1
CDR3: CASFLAGNTEAFF
DNA: TGTGCCAGCTTCTTAGCCGGGAACACTGAAGCTTTCTTT

D: .
size: .
V: TRBV12-3/TRBV12-4
J: TRBJ1-6
CDR3: CASSFTGINSPLHF
DNA: TGTGCCAGCAGTTTCACAGGGATTAATTCACCCCTCCACTTT

D: .
size: .
V: TRBV15
J: TRBJ1-2
CDR3: CATSRDVGRGPLGYTF
DNA: TGTGCCACCAGCAGAGATGTCGGCAGGGGACCCCTTGGCTACACCTTC

D: TRBD1
size: .
V: TRBV7-2
J: TRBJ2-5
CDR3: CASSPPGTGGSTQYF
DNA: TGTGCCAGCAGCCCCCCCGGGACAGGGGGCTCGACCCAGTACTTC

D: TRBD1
size: many
V: TRBV29-1
J: TRBJ2-7
CDR3: CSVIPGQGLNEQYF
DNA: TGCAGCGTCATCCCGGGACAGGGACTAAACGAGCAGTACTTC

D: TRBD1
size: .
V: TRBV10-3
J: TRBJ1-5
CDR3: CAISEKDRADFAQHF
DNA: TGTGCCATCAGTGAGAAGGACAGGGCTGATTTTGCCCAGCATTTT

D: TRBD1
size: many
V: TRBV29-1
J: TRBJ1-5
CDR3: CSVGTGLRNQPQHF
DNA: TGCAGCGTTGGGACAGGGCTAAGGAATCAGCCCCAGCATTTT

D: .
size: .
V: TRBV6-2/TRBV6-3
J: TRBJ1-4
CDR3: CASRRDEMELFF
DNA: TGTGCCAGCAGGCGGGACGAAATGGAACTGTTTTTT

D: .
size: many
V: TRBV7-9
J: TRBJ2-7
CDR3: CASSHHHEQYF
DNA: TGTGCCAGCAGCCACCACCACGAGCAGTACTTC

D: .
size: many
V: TRBV12-3/TRBV12-4
J: TRBJ1-2
CDR3: CASSPSDRIKGYTF
DNA: TGTGCCAGCAGCCCCAGTGACAGAATCAAGGGCTACACCTTC

D: TRBD2
size: .
V: TRBV10-3
J: TRBJ2-7
CDR3: CAISESEWVGLASDEQYF
DNA: TGTGCCATCAGTGAGTCAGAATGGGTGGGACTAGCCTCGGATGAGCAGTACTTC

D: .
size: many
V: TRBV20-1
J: TRBJ1-2
CDR3: CSAGEGWDGYTF
DNA: TGCAGTGCTGGAGAGGGGTGGGATGGCTACACCTTC

D: .
size: few
V: TRBV10-3
J: TRBJ1-1
CDR3: CASIPTGLMNTEAFF
DNA: TGTGCCAGCATCCCGACAGGCCTTATGAACACTGAAGCTTTCTTT

D: .
size: .
V: TRBV15
J: TRBJ2-5
CDR3: CATSSLSADQETQYF
DNA: TGTGCCACCAGCAGCTTATCGGCGGACCAAGAGACCCAGTACTTC

D: .
size: many
V: TRBV20-1
J: TRBJ2-5
CDR3: CSASRLEETQYF
DNA: TGCAGTGCTAGTCGTTTAGAAGAGACCCAGTACTTC

D: .
size: .
V: TRBV7-9
J: TRBJ1-1
CDR3: CASSQDGGRVNTEAFF
DNA: TGCGCCAGCAGCCAAGACGGGGGACGGGTTAACACTGAAGCTTTCTTT

D: TRBD2
size: .
V: TRBV7-2
J: TRBJ2-5
CDR3: CASSLGTGRRETQYF
DNA: TGTGCCAGCAGCTTAGGGACCGGGAGGAGAGAGACCCAGTACTTC

D: TRBD1
size: .
V: TRBV7-6
J: TRBJ1-3
CDR3: CASSHLQGSSLISGNTIYF
DNA: TGTGCCAGCAGCCACCTACAGGGGTCATCCCTTATTTCTGGAAACACCATATATTTT

D: .
size: many
V: TRBV29-1
J: TRBJ2-5
CDR3: CSGQYGMETQYF
DNA: TGCAGCGGCCAGTACGGGATGGAGACCCAGTACTTC

D: .
size: few
V: TRBV19
J: TRBJ1-2
CDR3: CASTTRDGANYGYTF
DNA: TGTGCCAGTACTACGAGGGATGGAGCAAACTATGGCTACACCTTC

D: .
size: many
V: TRBV12-3/TRBV12-4
J: TRBJ2-7
CDR3: CASSLQGTYEQYF
DNA: TGTGCCAGCAGCTTACAGGGTACCTACGAGCAGTACTTC

D: TRBD1
size: medium-sized
V: TRBV29-1
J: TRBJ1-1
CDR3: CSVGQGEAFF
DNA: TGCAGCGTCGGACAGGGTGAAGCTTTCTTT

D: .
size: many
V: TRBV7-8
J: TRBJ1-5
CDR3: CASSPNLGQPQHF
DNA: TGTGCCAGCAGCCCGAACCTTGGGCAGCCCCAGCATTTT

D: .
size: few
V: TRBV24-1
J: TRBJ2-6
CDR3: CATSDGDGLTF
DNA: TGTGCCACCAGTGATGGGGACGGCCTGACTTTC

D: .
size: .
V: TRBV15
J: TRBJ1-1
CDR3: CATSRDLTGRSEAFF
DNA: TGTGCCACCAGCAGAGATCTAACGGGGAGGTCTGAAGCTTTCTTT

D: .
size: .
V: TRBV2
J: TRBJ1-1
CDR3: CASSPSPGAGEAFF
DNA: TGTGCCAGCAGTCCATCGCCAGGGGCGGGCGAAGCTTTCTTT

D: TRBD1
size: few
V: TRBV6-5
J: TRBJ1-1
CDR3: CASSRSGTGNAEAFF
DNA: TGTGCCAGCAGTCGGTCCGGGACAGGTAACGCTGAAGCTTTCTTT

D: TRBD2
size: .
V: TRBV20-1
J: TRBJ2-2
CDR3: CSARPTSGNTGELFF
DNA: TGCAGTGCTAGACCAACTAGCGGGAACACCGGGGAGCTGTTTTTT

D: TRBD1
size: .
V: TRBV7-9
J: TRBJ1-4
CDR3: CASSFGQGGSNEKLFF
DNA: TGTGCCAGCAGCTTCGGACAGGGGGGGTCTAATGAAAAACTGTTTTTT

D: .
size: many
V: TRBV7-2
J: TRBJ1-2
CDR3: CASSLASRKDYGYTF
DNA: TGTGCCAGCAGCTTAGCTTCGCGCAAGGACTATGGCTACACCTTC

D: .
size: .
V: TRBV7-2
J: TRBJ1-5
CDR3: CARSLMGGTGNQPQHF
DNA: TGTGCCCGCAGCCTCATGGGGGGGACTGGCAATCAGCCCCAGCATTTT

D: TRBD1
size: .
V: TRBV29-1
J: TRBJ1-3
CDR3: CSVDLGTGGLNSPYF
DNA: TGCAGCGTTGACTTGGGGACAGGGGGCCTGAATTCACCATATTTT

D: TRBD1
size: few
V: TRBV7-8
J: TRBJ1-6
CDR3: CASSTRRQGASPLHF
DNA: TGTGCCAGCAGTACAAGGCGACAGGGGGCTTCACCCCTCCACTTT

D: .
size: many
V: TRBV2
J: TRBJ2-5
CDR3: CASKAGEKETQYF
DNA: TGTGCCAGCAAGGCAGGAGAAAAAGAGACCCAGTACTTC

D: .
size: .
V: TRBV10-3
J: TRBJ2-5
CDR3: CAISVGGMEYF
DNA: TGTGCCATCAGTGTTGGAGGGATGGAATACTTC

D: .
size: .
V: TRBV25-1
J: TRBJ1-2
CDR3: CAWRPAWGILGYTF
DNA: TGTGCCTGGAGGCCGGCATGGGGGATTCTAGGCTACACCTTC

D: .
size: few
V: TRBV20-1
J: TRBJ1-2
CDR3: CSARPDSSYYGYTF
DNA: TGCAGTGCTAGACCGGACAGCTCTTACTATGGCTACACCTTC

D: TRBD1
size: .
V: TRBV7-2
J: TRBJ2-5
CDR3: CAITGEETQYF
DNA: TGTGCCATAACAGGGGAAGAGACCCAGTACTTC

D: .
size: .
V: TRBV2
J: TRBJ1-2
CDR3: CASNQDGRAVYGYTF
DNA: TGTGCCAGCAACCAGGACGGACGGGCTGTCTATGGCTACACCTTC

D: .
size: .
V: TRBV7-8
J: TRBJ2-7
CDR3: CASSQDPWGYEQYF
DNA: TGTGCCAGCAGCCAAGATCCTTGGGGGTACGAGCAGTACTTC

D: TRBD1
size: .
V: TRBV20-1
J: TRBJ1-4
CDR3: CSAKDRGPEKLFF
DNA: TGCAGTGCGAAAGACAGGGGGCCTGAAAAACTGTTTTTT

D: .
size: .
V: TRBV6-5
J: TRBJ2-5
CDR3: CASSEMSGRQETQYF
DNA: TGTGCCAGCAGTGAAATGAGCGGACGACAAGAGACCCAGTACTTC

D: TRBD1
size: .
V: TRBV7-2
J: TRBJ2-5
CDR3: CASRDPPGTGETQYF
DNA: TGTGCCAGCAGAGATCCCCCCGGGACAGGGGAGACCCAGTACTTC

D: .
size: .
V: TRBV7-8
J: TRBJ2-7
CDR3: CASKRFSYEQYF
DNA: TGTGCCAGCAAGAGGTTTTCCTACGAGCAGTACTTC

D: .
size: .
V: TRBV7-8
J: TRBJ1-1
CDR3: CASSNPGGTWVYTEAFF
DNA: TGTGCCAGCAGCAACCCCGGGGGGACATGGGTTTACACTGAAGCTTTCTTT

D: TRBD1
size: .
V: TRBV29-1
J: TRBJ1-3
CDR3: CSVGKTGDTIYF
DNA: TGCAGCGTTGGTAAGACAGGGGACACCATATATTTT

D: TRBD1
size: .
V: TRBV12-3/TRBV12-4
J: TRBJ2-5
CDR3: CASSAGTGGGETQYF
DNA: TGTGCCAGCAGTGCCGGGACAGGGGGTGGGGAGACCCAGTACTTC

D: TRBD1
size: few
V: TRBV7-3
J: TRBJ2-5
CDR3: CASSSGQGRQTQYF
DNA: TGTGCCAGCAGCTCCGGACAGGGTCGACAGACCCAGTACTTC

D: .
size: .
V: TRBV7-9
J: TRBJ1-2
CDR3: CASSLATGTNGYTF
DNA: TGTGCCAGCAGCTTGGCCACCGGGACAAATGGCTACACCTTC

D: TRBD1
size: .
V: TRBV29-1
J: TRBJ1-2
CDR3: CSVGQGASNYGYTF
DNA: TGCAGCGTCGGACAGGGGGCTTCGAACTATGGCTACACCTTC